The clone carrying this T cell receptor (beta chain) was seen ten or more times. What it binds is unknown. The V gene's germline CDR1 is SGHTA and CDR2 FQGNSA. J lost 8 bases, V lost 3 bases, and 6 bases had no gene match. The CDR3 sequence is 14 residues long. The data are from a study of human T cells and chemical hapten exposure. In the library, unique molecular identifiers were attached to individual cDNA molecules. Each CDR3 protein gets one entry after TCRdb re-called the RACE reads with MiXCR. The repertoire includes about 77,000 distinct CDR3 sequences, about 8.6% of them detected once, and less than 2% sits in the top ten. Notes on the study in general: TCRs whose frequency exceeded 1 in 1000 remained the same following DPC sensitization.

Specified time point: healthy volunteer bleed at 6 weeks. The template was total RNA from unfractionated whole blood. This TCR derives from a female donor in good health. Some clones in this sample may be carry-over from other donors' samples. The V call is TRBV7-2, the J call TRBJ1-4; 7 bases agree with TRBD1. The specimen was whole blood. The DNA for the CDR3 is TGTGCCAGCAGCTTGACAGGGTTCCAGGAAAAACTGTTTTTT. Its protein product is CASSLTGFQEKLFF.